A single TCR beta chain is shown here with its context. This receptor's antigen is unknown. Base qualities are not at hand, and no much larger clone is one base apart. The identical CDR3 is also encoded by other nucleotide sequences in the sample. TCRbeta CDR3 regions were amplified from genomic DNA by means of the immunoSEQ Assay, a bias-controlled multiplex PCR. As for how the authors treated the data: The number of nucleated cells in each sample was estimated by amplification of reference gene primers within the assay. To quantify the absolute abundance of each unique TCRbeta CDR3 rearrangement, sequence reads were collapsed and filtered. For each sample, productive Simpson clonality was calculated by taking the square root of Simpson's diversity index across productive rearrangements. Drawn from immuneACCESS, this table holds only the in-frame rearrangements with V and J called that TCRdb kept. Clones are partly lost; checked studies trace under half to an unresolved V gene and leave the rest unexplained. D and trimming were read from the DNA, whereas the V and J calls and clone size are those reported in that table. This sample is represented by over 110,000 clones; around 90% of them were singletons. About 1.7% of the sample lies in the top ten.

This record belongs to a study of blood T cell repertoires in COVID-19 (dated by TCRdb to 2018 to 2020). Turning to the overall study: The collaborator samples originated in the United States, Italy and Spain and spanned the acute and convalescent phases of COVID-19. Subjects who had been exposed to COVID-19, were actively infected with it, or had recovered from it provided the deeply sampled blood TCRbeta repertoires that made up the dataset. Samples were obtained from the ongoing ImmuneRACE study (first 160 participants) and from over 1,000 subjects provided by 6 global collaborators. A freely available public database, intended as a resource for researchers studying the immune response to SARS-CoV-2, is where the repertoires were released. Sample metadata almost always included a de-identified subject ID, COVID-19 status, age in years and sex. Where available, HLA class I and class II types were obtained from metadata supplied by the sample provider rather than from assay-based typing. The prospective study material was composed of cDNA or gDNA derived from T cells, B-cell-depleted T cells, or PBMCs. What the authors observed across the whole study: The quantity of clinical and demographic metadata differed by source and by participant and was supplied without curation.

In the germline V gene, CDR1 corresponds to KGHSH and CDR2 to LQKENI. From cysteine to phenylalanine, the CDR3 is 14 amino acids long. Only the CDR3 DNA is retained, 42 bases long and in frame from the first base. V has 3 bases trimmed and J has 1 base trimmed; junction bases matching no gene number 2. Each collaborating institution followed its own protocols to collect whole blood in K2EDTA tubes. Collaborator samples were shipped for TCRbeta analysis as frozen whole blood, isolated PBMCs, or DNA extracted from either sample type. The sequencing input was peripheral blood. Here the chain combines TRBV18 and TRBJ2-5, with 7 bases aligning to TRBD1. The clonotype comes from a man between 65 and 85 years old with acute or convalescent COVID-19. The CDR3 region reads CASSPGTVQETQYF. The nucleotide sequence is TGTGCCAGCTCACCGGGGACAGTCCAAGAGACCCAGTACTTC.